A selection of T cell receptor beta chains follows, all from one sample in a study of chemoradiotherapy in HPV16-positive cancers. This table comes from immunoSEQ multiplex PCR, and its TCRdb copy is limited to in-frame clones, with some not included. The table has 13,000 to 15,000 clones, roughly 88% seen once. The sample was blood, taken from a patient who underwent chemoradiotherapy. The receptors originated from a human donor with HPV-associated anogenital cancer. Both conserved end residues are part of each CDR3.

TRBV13,CASSLRGPEKTQYF
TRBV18,CASSLGGRSLEQYF
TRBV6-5,CASSYSFQGAGYGYTF
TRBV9,CASSTGLAGDYEQYF
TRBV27,CASRGSEVGTEAFF
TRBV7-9,CASSFADTEAFF
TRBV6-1,CASSPRTGIVEKLFF
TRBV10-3,CAISVTGNTEAFF
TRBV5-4,CASSLTGGGNTEASF
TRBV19,CASSPSRSSYNEQFF
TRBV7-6,CASSSPTGGYTEAFF
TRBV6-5,CASSLRGNDQPQHF
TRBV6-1,CASSEGQGAIYEQYF
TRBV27,CASSLDRAYGYTF
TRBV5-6,CASSPTGGRANNEQFF
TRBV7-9,CASSLDGRTYGYTF
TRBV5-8,CASSHRLAGGPYNEQFF
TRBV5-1,CASSFWGQETQYF
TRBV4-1,CASSHWEGVGNEKLFF
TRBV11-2,CASSLDVETQYF
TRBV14,CASSLGTYQPQHF
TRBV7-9,CASSLNRGSSLGSNEQFF
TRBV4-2,CASSQEQGAPNQPQHF
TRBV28,CASSLQANNQPQHF
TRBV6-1,CASSEGPGAYYEQYF
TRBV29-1,CSVDPTGDKTQYF
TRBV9,CASSVLAGGRSDTQYF
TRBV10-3,CAISPTDPYNEQFF
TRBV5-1,CASRQAGARTDTQYF
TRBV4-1,CASSQDSFRTGAGTGLYGHTF
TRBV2,CASTLFGTGGQPQHF
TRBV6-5,CASSLGPLLDTQYF
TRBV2,CATQEYMNTEAFF
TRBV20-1,CSAPPETQYF
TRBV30,CACRVGGRWTEAFF
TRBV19,CATASLAGGPMAKNIQYF
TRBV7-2,CASSFKGGLYNEQFF
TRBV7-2,CASSLDIQGQPQHF
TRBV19,CASSKGYSNQPQHF
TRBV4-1,CASSQRLLLNPYEQYF
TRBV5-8,CASSPSEGLAHEQYF
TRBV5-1,CASSLGPSGTGELFF
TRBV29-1,CSVDRGANYGYTF
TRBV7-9,CASSTAGYDEQFF
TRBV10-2,CASSGGGGRTEAFF
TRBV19,CASSPRQGARIVQPQHF
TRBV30,CAGTGNYNSPLHF
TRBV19,CASRNTGGVHGYTF
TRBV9,CASSPQPGTGSEAFF
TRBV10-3,CAISPGDEQYF